The next 16 T cell receptor beta chains were all read from a single sample in a study of CD8 T cells in Susac syndrome. The authors reverse transcribed about 0.45 to 1 ug RNA with random hexamers. TCRdb fed the immunoSEQ multiplex PCR reads into MiXCR, producing one record per CDR3 protein. The sample lists around 300,000 distinct CDR3 sequences; approximately 90% were seen once. Sample: CD4+ T cells from PBMCs. These TCRs come from a human donor with multiple sclerosis.

The chain joins TRBV7-3 to TRBJ2-5, with a tentative D call TRBD2 (7 bases). Germline-derived CDR1 and CDR2 are SGHTA and FQGTGA. The germline V and J ends were trimmed by 4 bases and 1 base, with 13 bases remaining between them. This CDR3 comprises 15 residues. CDR3 nucleotides: TGTGCCAGCAGCTCAAGGGGAGGGGGCCAAGAGACCCAGTACTTC. As protein: CASSSRGGGQETQYF.

This clonotype was seen a single time. CDR3 sequence: CASSYEENSPLHF. In DNA form, the CDR3 reads TGTGCCAGCTCGTACGAGGAGAATTCACCCCTCCACTTT. The V call is TRBV18, the J call TRBJ1-6; D not resolved. Germline lookup yields CDR1 KGHSH and CDR2 LQKENI. Trimming cost V 6 bases and J 7 bases, with 10 bases left between them. CDR3 length: 13 residues.

CDR3 coding DNA: TGTGCCAGCAGCGTAGTAGGGGGAGGCGAGAACAATGAGCAGTTCTTC. It translates to CASSVVGGGENNEQFF. The chain has TRBV9 and TRBJ2-1, with D perhaps given as TRBD1 or TRBD2 (6 bases each). Trimming removed 0 bases from V and 5 bases from J, with 15 bases in between. The CDR3 is 16 residues long. From germline, CDR1 is SGDLS and CDR2 YYNGEE.

This clonotype was recorded once. The chain has TRBV12-3 or TRBV12-4 and TRBJ1-1, with 7 bases lining up with TRBD1. Trimming removed 5 bases from V and 11 bases from J; junction bases left unmatched: 5. The CDR3 has 11 residues. DNA for the CDR3: TGTGCCAGCAGTCCAAGGGGGCATGCTTTCTTT. It translates to CASSPRGHAFF.

This chain links TRBV29-1 with TRBJ2-3; D may be TRBD2 (5 bases). The germline V and J ends were trimmed by 7 bases and 5 bases, with 10 bases remaining between them. Germline V gives CDR1 SQVTM, CDR2 ANQGSEA. CDR3 length: 11 residues. CDR3 in amino acids: CSGRGVDTQYF. DNA of the CDR3: TGCAGCGGACGGGGTGTAGATACGCAGTATTTT.

This chain links TRBV5-1 with TRBJ1-1; the match to TRBD1 covers 7 bases. Germline CDR1 reads SGHRS; CDR2 reads YFSETQ. V dropped 1 base and J dropped 8; count of bases not matched to a gene: 5. The CDR3 contains 13 residues. The CDR3 here is CASSLIVGGEAFF. CDR3 coding DNA: TGCGCCAGCAGCTTGATCGTAGGGGGCGAAGCTTTCTTT.

The rearrangement joins TRBV7-6 to TRBJ2-7; weak D call: TRBD2 (5 bases). Trimming left V 2 bases short and J 1 base short, with 15 bases between. The CDR3 is 16 residues long. Germline lookup yields CDR1 SGHVS and CDR2 FNYEAQ. CDR3 nucleotides: TGTGCCAGCAGCTTAACCCCCCTAGCTGCTTCCTACGAGCAGTACTTC. Encoded protein: CASSLTPLAASYEQYF.

The chain employs TRBV12-3 or TRBV12-4 and TRBJ2-1, with D uncertain. V was shortened by 2 bases and J by 6 bases, with 8 bases between the two germline ends. This CDR3 is 13 amino acids long. CDR3 nucleotide sequence: TGTGCCAGCAGTTTATTGGCTGGCAATGAGCAGTTCTTC. It codes for CASSLLAGNEQFF.

The rearrangement links TRBV20-1 to TRBJ1-2; TRBD1 is a possible D gene (6 bases). There are 11 residues in the CDR3. V gave up 3 bases and J gave up 7 bases, with 9 bases separating them. Looked up from germline, CDR1 is DFQATT and CDR2 is SNEGSKA (reference sequence). CDR3 region: CSASLQGGYTF. The DNA for the CDR3 is TGCAGTGCTAGCCTACAGGGTGGCTACACCTTC.

The chain uses TRBV14 and TRBJ2-1; unclear D gene. Deletions cut 6 bases from V and 10 bases from J, with 10 bases between. This CDR3 region has 11 residues. Germline assignment: CDR1 SGHDN and CDR2 FVKESK. The CDR3 region is CASSRYEEQFF. The CDR3 DNA reads as TGTGCCAGCAGTAGGTACGAGGAGCAGTTCTTC.

This chain uses TRBV20-1 with TRBJ2-2, with D tentatively TRBD1 (5 bases). Trimming cost V 1 base and J 1 base, with 7 bases left between them. CDR1 is DFQATT and CDR2 is SNEGSKA in the germline V gene (reference sequence). The CDR3 has 14 residues. The CDR3 protein is CSARVQGNTGELFF. The CDR3 region has the DNA TGCAGTGCTAGAGTCCAGGGGAACACCGGGGAGCTGTTTTTT.

This clonotype has just one count. The chain uses TRBV6-1 and TRBJ1-5; 7 bases agree with TRBD1. Trimming cost V 4 bases and J 6 bases; bases outside gene matches: 3. This CDR3 is built from 13 residues. The germline V gene has CDR1 MNHNS and CDR2 SASEGT. CDR3 DNA: TGTGCCAGCAGTGCTACAGGGGTTCAGCCCCAGCATTTT. Translated, it gives CASSATGVQPQHF.

The chain combines TRBV5-6 with TRBJ2-7; the D gene could be TRBD1 or TRBD2 (5 bases each). Trimming removed 0 bases at V and 4 bases at J, with 14 bases between. This CDR3 has 15 amino acids. CDR1 is SGHDT and CDR2 is YYEEEE in the germline V gene. The CDR3 region is CASSLAGTAIYEQYF. The CDR3 DNA reads TGTGCCAGCAGCTTGGCCGGGACGGCTATTTACGAGCAGTACTTC. Full variable domain (outside the CDR3, taken from reference TRBV5-6 and TRBJ2-7): DAGVTQSPTHLIKTRGQQVTLRCSPKSGHDTVSWYQQALGQGPQFIFQYYEEEERQRGNFPDRFSGHQFPNYSSELNVNALLLGDSALYLCASSLAGTAIYEQYFGPGTRLTVT.

V gene TRBV11-3 combines with J gene TRBJ2-2; D gene ambiguous. This CDR3 has 14 residues. The germline CDR1 and CDR2 sequences are SGHNT and YENEEA. V gave up 4 bases and J gave up 1 base, with 7 bases separating them. CDR3 DNA: TGTGCCAGCAGCTCGCGAGAGAACACCGGGGAGCTGTTTTTT. Its translation is CASSSRENTGELFF.

The chain couples TRBV30 to TRBJ2-7, with D unclear. This CDR3 contains 14 residues. V lost 0 bases and J 6 bases, leaving 15 bases between the germline ends. Germline lookup yields CDR1 GTSNPN and CDR2 SVGIG (reference sequence). The CDR3 DNA is TGTGCCTGGAGTGTAATTGGGGTACGAGGCGAGCAGTACTTC. It yields the protein CAWSVIGVRGEQYF.

The chain combines TRBV29-1 with TRBJ2-3; D possibly uses TRBD1 or TRBD2 (5 bases each). The CDR3 spans 14 residues. Trimming removed 6 bases at V and 6 bases at J, with 19 bases between. Germline V CDR1 and CDR2: SQVTM, ANQGSEA. CDR3 amino acids: CSVGRGPMVDTQYF. CDR3 nucleotide sequence: TGCAGCGTCGGTCGGGGCCCGATGGTGGATACGCAGTATTTT.